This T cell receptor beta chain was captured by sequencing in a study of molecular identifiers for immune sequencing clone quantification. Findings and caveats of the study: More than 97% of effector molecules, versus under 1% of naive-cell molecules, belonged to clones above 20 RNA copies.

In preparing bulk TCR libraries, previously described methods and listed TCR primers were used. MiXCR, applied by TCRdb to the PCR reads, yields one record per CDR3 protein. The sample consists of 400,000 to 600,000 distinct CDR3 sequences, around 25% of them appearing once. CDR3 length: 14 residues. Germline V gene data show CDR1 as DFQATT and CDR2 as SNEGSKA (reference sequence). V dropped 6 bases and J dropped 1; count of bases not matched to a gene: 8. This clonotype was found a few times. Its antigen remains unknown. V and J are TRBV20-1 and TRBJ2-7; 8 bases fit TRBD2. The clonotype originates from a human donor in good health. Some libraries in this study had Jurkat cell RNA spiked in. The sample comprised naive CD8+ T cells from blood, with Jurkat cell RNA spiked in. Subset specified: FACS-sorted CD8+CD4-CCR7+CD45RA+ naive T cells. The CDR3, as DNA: TGCAGTGCCACCCATAGCGGGGAATCCTACGAGCAGTACTTC. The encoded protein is CSATHSGESYEQYF.